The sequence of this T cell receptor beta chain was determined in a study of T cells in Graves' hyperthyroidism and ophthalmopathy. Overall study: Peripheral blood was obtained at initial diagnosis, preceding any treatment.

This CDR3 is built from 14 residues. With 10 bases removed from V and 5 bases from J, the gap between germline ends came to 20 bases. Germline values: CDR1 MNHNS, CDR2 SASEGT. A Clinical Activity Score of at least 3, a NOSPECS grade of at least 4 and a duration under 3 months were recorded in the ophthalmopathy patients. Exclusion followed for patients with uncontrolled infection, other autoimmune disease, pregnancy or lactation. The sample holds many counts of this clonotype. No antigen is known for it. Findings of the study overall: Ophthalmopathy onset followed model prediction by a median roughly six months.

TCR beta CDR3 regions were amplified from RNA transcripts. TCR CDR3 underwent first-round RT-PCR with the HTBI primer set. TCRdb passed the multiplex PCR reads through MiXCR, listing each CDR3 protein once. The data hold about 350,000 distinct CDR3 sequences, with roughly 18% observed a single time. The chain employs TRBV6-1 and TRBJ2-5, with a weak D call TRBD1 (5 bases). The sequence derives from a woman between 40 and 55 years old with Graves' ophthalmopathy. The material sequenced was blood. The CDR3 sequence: CATQASGLVETQYF. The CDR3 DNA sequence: TGTGCCACCCAAGCGTCAGGGCTAGTGGAGACCCAGTACTTC.